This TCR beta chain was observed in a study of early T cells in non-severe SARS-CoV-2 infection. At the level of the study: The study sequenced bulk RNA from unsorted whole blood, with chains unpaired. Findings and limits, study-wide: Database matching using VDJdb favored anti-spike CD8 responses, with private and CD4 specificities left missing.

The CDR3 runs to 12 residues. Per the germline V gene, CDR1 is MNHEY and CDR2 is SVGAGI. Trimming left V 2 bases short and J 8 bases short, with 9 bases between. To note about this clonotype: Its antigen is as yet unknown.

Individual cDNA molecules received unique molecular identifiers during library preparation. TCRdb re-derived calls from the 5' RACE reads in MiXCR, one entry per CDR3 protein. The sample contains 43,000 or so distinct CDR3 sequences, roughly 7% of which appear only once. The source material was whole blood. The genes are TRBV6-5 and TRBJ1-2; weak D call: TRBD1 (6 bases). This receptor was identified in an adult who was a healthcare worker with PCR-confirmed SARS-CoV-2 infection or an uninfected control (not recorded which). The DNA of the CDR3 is TGTGCCAGCAGTTACATGGGGGCCGGCTACACCTTC. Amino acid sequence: CASSYMGAGYTF.